This paragraph covers one T cell receptor (beta chain) sequence. The sample originates from a study of blood T cell repertoires in COVID-19. Study context: Samples of COVID-19 (acute and convalescent) were obtained from the United States, Italy and Spain. The cDNA or gDNA used as material had been derived from T cells, B-cell-depleted T cells, or PBMCs.

As processed by the authors: Counts of nucleated cells, estimated from reference gene primer amplification, were obtained. Using immunoSEQ multiplex PCR, the repertoire was profiled, and TCRdb retains in-frame clones only, with some absent. V, J and clone size were drawn from that table, and D and trimming were deduced from the DNA. The repertoire consists of over 200,000 clones, with approximately 85% occurring once and the leading ten covering 7.6%. The V end was cut by 4 bases, the J end by 5 bases, with 12 bases between. In germline, CDR1 is SGHVS, CDR2 FQNEAQ. The CDR3 is 14 residues long. The chain employs TRBV7-8 and TRBJ1-3; D is perhaps TRBD1 (5 bases). Source material: peripheral blood. The sequence derives from a woman aged 50 to 60 with active or convalescent COVID-19. The CDR3 region is CASSYLDNRNTIYF. The CDR3 region has the DNA TGTGCCAGCAGCTACCTGGACAACCGAAACACCATATATTTT.